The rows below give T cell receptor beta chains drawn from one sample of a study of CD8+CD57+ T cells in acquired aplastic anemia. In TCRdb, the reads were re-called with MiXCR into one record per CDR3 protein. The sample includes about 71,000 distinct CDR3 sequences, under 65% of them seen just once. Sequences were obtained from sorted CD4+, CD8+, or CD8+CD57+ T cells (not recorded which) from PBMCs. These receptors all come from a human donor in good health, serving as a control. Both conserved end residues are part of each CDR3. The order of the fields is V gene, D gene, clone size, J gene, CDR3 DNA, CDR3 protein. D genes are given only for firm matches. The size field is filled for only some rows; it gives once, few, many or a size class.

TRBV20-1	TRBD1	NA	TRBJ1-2	TGCAGTGCTAGACCTGGGACAGCTAACTATGGCTACACCTTC	CSARPGTANYGYTF
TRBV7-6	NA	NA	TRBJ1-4	TGTGCCAGCAGCCTTGGACGGGGGCGCGAAAAACTGTTTTTT	CASSLGRGREKLFF
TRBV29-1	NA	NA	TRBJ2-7	TGCAGCACTCTCGTGGGGCCCTACGAGCAGTACTTC	CSTLVGPYEQYF
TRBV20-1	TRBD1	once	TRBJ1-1	TGCAGTGCTGCACGGACAGGGGACACTGAAGCTTTCTTT	CSAARTGDTEAFF
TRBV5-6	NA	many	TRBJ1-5	TGTGCCAGCAGCTTATTCAATCAGCCCCAGCATTTT	CASSLFNQPQHF
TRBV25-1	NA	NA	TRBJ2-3	TGTGCCAGCAGTGACCCGGGAGTTGTAGATACGCAGTATTTT	CASSDPGVVDTQYF
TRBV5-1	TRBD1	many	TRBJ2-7	TGCGCCAGCAGATCGGGACAGGGGGTCGGGGAGCAGTACTTC	CASRSGQGVGEQYF
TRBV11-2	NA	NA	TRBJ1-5	TGTGCCAGCAGTGGGGGCACCGGGACGGGCAATCAGCCCCAGCATTTT	CASSGGTGTGNQPQHF
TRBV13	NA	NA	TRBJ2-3	TGTGCCAGCAGCGTAGGCAACAGCATAGGAGATACGCAGTATTTT	CASSVGNSIGDTQYF
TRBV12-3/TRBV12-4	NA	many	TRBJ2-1	TGTGCCAGCAGTGACGTTAATGATGAGCAGTTCTTC	CASSDVNDEQFF
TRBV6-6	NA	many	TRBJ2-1	TGTGCCAGCAGTGACTCGCTAGCTCCGCAGTTCTTC	CASSDSLAPQFF
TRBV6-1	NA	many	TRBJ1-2	TGTGCCAGCACTCAACGGGGGGGGGGGATCTCTTATGGCTACACCTTC	CASTQRGGGISYGYTF
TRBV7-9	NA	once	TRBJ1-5	TGTGCCAGCAGCTTACTGGGTAGCAATCAGCCCCGGCATTTT	CASSLLGSNQPRHF
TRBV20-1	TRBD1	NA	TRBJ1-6	TGCAGTGCTAGTGGCGGACAGGGTGGCTTTGGCTATAATTCACCCCTCCACTTT	CSASGGQGGFGYNSPLHF
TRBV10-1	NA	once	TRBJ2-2	TGCGCCAGCAGTGACAGGACCTCCGGGGAGCTGTTTTTT	CASSDRTSGELFF
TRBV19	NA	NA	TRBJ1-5	TGTGCCACAGGGGGCAATCAGCCCCAGCATTTT	CATGGNQPQHF
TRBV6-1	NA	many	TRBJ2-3	TGTGCCAGCAGCCGAATCAGGACAGCGACTAGCACAGATACGCAGTATTTT	CASSRIRTATSTDTQYF
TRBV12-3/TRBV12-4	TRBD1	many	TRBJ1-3	TGTGCCACCCCGGACAGGGACTACGGAAACACCATATATTTT	CATPDRDYGNTIYF
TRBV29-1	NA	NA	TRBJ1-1	TGCAGCGTTAGGGACGGGAACACTGAAGCTTTCTTT	CSVRDGNTEAFF
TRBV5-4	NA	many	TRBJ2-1	TGTGCCAGCAGCTTGGTTTCCTCGAGGCTAGTCTCGTTCAATGAGCAGTTCTTC	CASSLVSSRLVSFNEQFF
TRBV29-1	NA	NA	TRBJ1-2	TGCAGCGTTGAAGATCAAACGGGGTTCGCCGACTATGGCTACACCTTC	CSVEDQTGFADYGYTF
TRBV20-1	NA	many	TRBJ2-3	TGCAGTGCTAGAGATCGGGACTGGCCTTTCCAGACAGATACGCAGTATTTT	CSARDRDWPFQTDTQYF
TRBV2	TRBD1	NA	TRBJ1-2	TGTGCCAGCAGCCAACCAGGGACAGGGCTTAACTATGGCTACACCTTC	CASSQPGTGLNYGYTF
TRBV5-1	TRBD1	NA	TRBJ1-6	TGCGCCAGCAGCCCCGGGACAGGGGGCAATTCACCCCTCCACTTT	CASSPGTGGNSPLHF
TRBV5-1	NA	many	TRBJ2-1	TGCGCCAGCAGCCCGGGAGGAGTTAAGGGGGGGCTCCCCTACAATGAGCAGTTCTTC	CASSPGGVKGGLPYNEQFF
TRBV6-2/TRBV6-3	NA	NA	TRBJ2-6	TGTGCCAGCAGTGCAAGACGATCTGGGGCCAACGTCCTGACTTTC	CASSARRSGANVLTF
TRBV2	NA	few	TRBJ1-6	TGTGCCAGCAGTCCACAGGGCCAGAATTCACCCCTCCACTTT	CASSPQGQNSPLHF
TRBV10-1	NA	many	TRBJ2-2	TGCGCCAGCAGTGAGTCGACCGCCGGGTCCGGGGAGCTGTTTTTT	CASSESTAGSGELFF
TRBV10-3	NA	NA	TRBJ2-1	TGTGCCATCAGTGAGAGCCAGGTGGGACACAATGAGCAGTTCTTC	CAISESQVGHNEQFF
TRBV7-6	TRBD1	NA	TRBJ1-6	TGTGCCAGCAGCTTAAGCGCGACAGGGCTACTCCACTTT	CASSLSATGLLHF
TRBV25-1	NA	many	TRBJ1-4	TGTGCCAGCAGTGAGTGGGGGGGCGCGGATGAAAAACTGTTTTTT	CASSEWGGADEKLFF
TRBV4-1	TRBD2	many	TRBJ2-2	TGCGCCAGCAGCCCCTTCAGGACTAGCGCCGGGGAGCTGTTTTTT	CASSPFRTSAGELFF
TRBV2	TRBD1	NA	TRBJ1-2	TGTGCCAGCAACCCGGCGGGACAGGGGCCCTCTGGCTATGGCTACACCTTC	CASNPAGQGPSGYGYTF
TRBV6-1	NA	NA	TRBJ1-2	TGTGCCAGCAGCGACCAGAATGGGTATGGCTACACCTTC	CASSDQNGYGYTF
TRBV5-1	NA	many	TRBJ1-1	TGCGCCAGCAGCTTGGCGTCGGGGTTCACTGAAGCTTTCTTT	CASSLASGFTEAFF
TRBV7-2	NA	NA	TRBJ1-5	TGTGCCAGCAGCTTGGGACACCGAGCCCAGCCCCAGCATTTT	CASSLGHRAQPQHF
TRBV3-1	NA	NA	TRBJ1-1	TGTGCCAGCAGCCAAGATGACAGTAACACTGAAGCTTTCTTT	CASSQDDSNTEAFF
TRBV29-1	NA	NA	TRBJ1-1	TGCAGCGGGGCTGTTGGCACTGAAGCTTTCTTT	CSGAVGTEAFF
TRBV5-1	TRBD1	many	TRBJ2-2	TGCGCCAGCAGCTTGGGACAGGGCTTTTACATCAACACCGGGGAGCTGTTTTTT	CASSLGQGFYINTGELFF
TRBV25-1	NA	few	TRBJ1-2	TGTGCCAGCAGTGAGAACAGGGCTAACTATGGCTACACCTTC	CASSENRANYGYTF
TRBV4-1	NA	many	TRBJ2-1	TGCGCCAGCAGCCAAACAAGCCCCGGACAGACCTTTAATGAGCAGTTCTTC	CASSQTSPGQTFNEQFF
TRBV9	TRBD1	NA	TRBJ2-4	TGTGCCAGCAGCGTAGGAGGGACAGAAGGAAACATTCAGTACTTC	CASSVGGTEGNIQYF
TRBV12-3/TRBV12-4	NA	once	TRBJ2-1	TGTGCCAGCACCCAACCGGAACCAGCGGTCGGTGAGCAGTTCTTC	CASTQPEPAVGEQFF
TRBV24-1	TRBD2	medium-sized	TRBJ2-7	TGTGCCACCAGCGGACTAGCGGCCCCTACCCAGCAGTACTTC	CATSGLAAPTQQYF
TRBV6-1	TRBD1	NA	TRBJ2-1	TGTGCCAGCAGTCGAGGACAGGGGAACAATGAGCAGTTCTTC	CASSRGQGNNEQFF
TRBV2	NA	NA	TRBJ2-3	TGTGCCAGCGCTTCGGGTGGGCTCGAAGATACGCAGTATTTT	CASASGGLEDTQYF
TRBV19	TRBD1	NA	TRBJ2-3	TGTGCCAGTAAGACAGGGGGGACGGATACGCAGTATTTT	CASKTGGTDTQYF
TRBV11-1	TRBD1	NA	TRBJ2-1	TGTGCCAGCAGCTTAGAGGGCGACAGGGTCGGTGAGCAGTTCTTC	CASSLEGDRVGEQFF
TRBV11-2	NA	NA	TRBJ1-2	TGTGCCAGTAGTGCGTCAGGGGTCGGCTATGGCTACACCTTC	CASSASGVGYGYTF
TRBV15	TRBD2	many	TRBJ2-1	TGTGCCACCAGCAGAGGCTTAGCGGGGGGCGTCAATGAGCAGTTCTTC	CATSRGLAGGVNEQFF
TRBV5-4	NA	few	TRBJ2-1	TGTGCCAGCAGCTTGGGGACAACTTATGAGCAGTTCTTC	CASSLGTTYEQFF
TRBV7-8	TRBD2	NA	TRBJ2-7	TGTGCCAGCAGCTTAGTAGGCGGGGGGGCCGAGCAGTACTTC	CASSLVGGGAEQYF
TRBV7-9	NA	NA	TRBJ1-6	TGTGCCAGCAGCTACGACGGAGGTAATTCACCCCTCCACTTT	CASSYDGGNSPLHF
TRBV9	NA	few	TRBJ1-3	TGTGCCAGCGGCATGGGCTCTGGAAACACCATATATTTT	CASGMGSGNTIYF
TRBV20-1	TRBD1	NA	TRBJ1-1	TGCAGTGCTAGAGGACAGGGGGCAAAGACTGAAGCTTTCTTT	CSARGQGAKTEAFF
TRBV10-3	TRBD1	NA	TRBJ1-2	TGTGCCATCAGCGCGCCCGGGACAGGGTATAACTATGGCTACACCTTC	CAISAPGTGYNYGYTF
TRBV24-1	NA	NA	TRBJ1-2	TGTGCCACCAGTGATGCCCGTTTCGGTGAGGGCTACACCTTC	CATSDARFGEGYTF